What follows describes a single T cell receptor (beta chain). The antigen is unknown. This entry belongs to a study of graft-versus-host responses after intestinal transplantation. Study context: Transplant recipients had multivisceral, liver-intestinal, or isolated intestinal grafts.

CDR1 is SEHNR and CDR2 is FQNEAQ in the germline V gene (reference sequence). Trimming at V came to 5 bases and at J to 2 bases, leaving 2 bases not matched to a gene. The length of the CDR3 is 15 residues. Measured with immunoSEQ multiplex PCR; TCRdb has only the in-frame clones, and not every one. The sample holds around 130,000 clones, over 85% seen once. The source of this sequence is a human donor who received an intestinal transplant. The chain recombines TRBV7-9 with TRBJ1-3; the match to TRBD1 covers 11 bases. This specimen was unstimulated CD4+ T cells sorted from spleen or lymph node cells, taken before intestinal transplant. Here the CDR3 DNA reads TGTGCCAGCAGCAAGGGACAGGGGGCTGGAAACACCATATATTTT. It yields the protein CASSKGQGAGNTIYF.